The clone carrying this T cell receptor (beta chain) came up many times. Its specificity is unknown. These data are taken from a study of blood T cells in healthy people across ages. Combining a sample-barcoded 5' primer with a J-beta primer mix, a second PCR ran for 7 to 11 cycles. MiXCR was run by TCRdb on the 5' RACE reads, yielding one entry per CDR3 protein. The sample lists 630,000 or so distinct CDR3 sequences; approximately 30% were seen once. Germline CDR1 is SGHRS and CDR2 is YFSETQ. The J segment lost 11 bases and the V segment lost 7 bases, leaving 8 bases of the junction unmatched. There are 11 residues in the CDR3. The study, taken as a whole, reports: The recorded TCR beta diversity per million T cells decreased in a roughly linear manner with age.

This receptor was obtained from a woman over 75 in good health. Sequencing was carried out using blood. The chain recombines TRBV5-1 with TRBJ1-1, with 7 positions matching TRBD1. CDR3 sequence (DNA): TGCGCCAGCGGGAACAGGGGCACGGCTTTCTTT. It specifies CASGNRGTAFF.